This T cell receptor (beta chain) was identified in a study of a mutant IDH1 vaccine in newly diagnosed glioma (TCRdb year 2021). A note on the overall study: Vaccination was initiated 4-6 weeks after radiotherapy alone, or concurrently with temozolomide cycles in the chemotherapy-containing groups. Longitudinal TCRB deep sequencing was done for 20 to 25 treated patients, wherever samples were available for exploratory analyses. The week-35 safety follow-up was designated visit V12, and the week-47 end of study was designated visit V13. The roughly 33 treated patients were approximately 62% male and around 40% female, with a mean age of around 40 years. Peripheral blood was collected at six visits: V03 (baseline), V05, V07, V10, V12 and V13. Prior to enrollment, patients had been given standard therapy consisting of radiotherapy alone, temozolomide alone, or radiochemotherapy with temozolomide, with the combination given to most patients. General findings and caveats noted by the study authors: No apparent relationship was observed between pseudoprogression and alterations in the top peripheral T cell clonotypes detected by TCRB sequencing. PBMC samples for TCRB deep sequencing were selected based on availability. It was noted by the authors that analyses of patient blood samples could not be reproduced owing to sample limitations. Across multiple MHC alleles, vaccine-induced immune responses were seen in more than 90% of patients.

What this sample's time point label stands for: week 47, end of study. Every vaccine dose consisted of 300 ug of a 20-mer mutant IDH1 peptide in Montanide, administered subcutaneously together with topical imiquimod. Across visits V03 through V10, patients got a total of eight vaccinations, given in weeks 1, 3, 5, 7, 11, 15, 19 and 23. All donors had newly diagnosed IDH1-mutant astrocytomas of WHO grade 3 or 4 that showed loss of nuclear ATRX. The samples were drawn from NOA16, a multicentre, single-arm, open-label phase I trial in Germany that tested a mutant IDH1 peptide vaccine in humans for the first time. Genomic DNA for TCRB sequencing was extracted from EDTA blood using the DNeasy Blood and Tissue Kit. Libraries came from the immunoSEQ multiplex PCR assay. Rearranged TCR beta chain sequences were amplified with the hsTCRB Kit following the manufacturer's protocol. TCRB libraries were sequenced on an Illumina MiSeq. As for how the authors treated the data: Demultiplexing, trimming and gene mapping were performed with the kit vendor's proprietary platform. Entries here come from immuneACCESS through TCRdb and include only in-frame sequences with V and J called. Some clones fail to appear in such tables; in the studies checked, an unresolved V gene covers under half of the shortfall, and the cause of the remainder is unknown. Clonal size and the V and J genes are those of that table, whereas D and trimming came from the DNA. The sample table contains roughly 51,000 clones; only one count was recorded for about four fifths of them. About 4.5% of the sample goes to the ten largest clones.

Turning to this clone: Its antigen target is currently unknown. No per-base quality is available; no much larger clone lies one base away.

V is cut by 2 bases and J by 0 bases, and the space between the germline ends is 5 bases. CDR1 is given as SGHNT and CDR2 as YYREEE, both from the germline V gene (reference sequence). There are 13 amino acids in the CDR3, from cysteine to phenylalanine inclusive. The only DNA kept is the CDR3, 39 bases in frame from the first base. The sequencing here drew on PBMCs, taken from a glioma patient whose treatment included an IDH1 peptide vaccine. The rearrangement combines TRBV5-4 with TRBJ2-5, with TRBD1 perhaps the D gene, on 5 matching bases. This clonotype was sampled from a woman aged 25 to 39 with glioma. Some clones in this sample may be carry-over from other donors' samples. The DNA reads as follows: TGTGCCAGCAGCTTACAGGACCAAGAGACCCAGTACTTC. This codes for CASSLQDQETQYF. The CDR3, completed at both ends by the reference TRBV5-4 and TRBJ2-5 genes, gives the full variable domain ETGVTQSPTHLIKTRGQQVTLRCSSQSGHNTVSWYQQALGQGPQFIFQYYREEENGRGNFPPRFSGLQFPNYSSELNVNALELDDSALYLCASSLQDQETQYFGPGTRLLVL.